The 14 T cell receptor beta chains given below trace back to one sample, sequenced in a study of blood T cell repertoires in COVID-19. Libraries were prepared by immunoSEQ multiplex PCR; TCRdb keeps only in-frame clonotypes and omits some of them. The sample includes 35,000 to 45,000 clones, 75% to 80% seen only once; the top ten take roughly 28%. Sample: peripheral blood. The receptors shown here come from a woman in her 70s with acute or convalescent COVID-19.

CDR3 sequence (DNA): TGTGCCAGCTCACAGGAGCGGGGCCTGTTCTACGAGCAGTACTTC. Residues: CASSQERGLFYEQYF. V gene TRBV18 combines with J gene TRBJ2-7; 7 bases are a match to TRBD2. Germline V gene sequence: CDR1 KGHSH, CDR2 LQKENI. The CDR3 extends over 15 amino acids. Trimming removed 4 bases from V and 3 bases from J; junction bases left unmatched: 9.

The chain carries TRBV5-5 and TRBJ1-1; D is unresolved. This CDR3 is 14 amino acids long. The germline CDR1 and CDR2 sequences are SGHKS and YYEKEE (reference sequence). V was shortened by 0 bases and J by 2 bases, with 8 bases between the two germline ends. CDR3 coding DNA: TGTGCCAGCAGCTTGGGACAAAAAAACACTGAAGCTTTCTTT. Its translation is CASSLGQKNTEAFF.

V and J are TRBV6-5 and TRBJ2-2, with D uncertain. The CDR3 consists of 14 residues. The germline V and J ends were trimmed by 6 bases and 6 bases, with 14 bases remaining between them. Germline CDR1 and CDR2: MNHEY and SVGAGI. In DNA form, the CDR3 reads TGTGCCAGCAGCCAGAGACTCATTCCCGGGGAGCTGTTTTTT. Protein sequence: CASSQRLIPGELFF.

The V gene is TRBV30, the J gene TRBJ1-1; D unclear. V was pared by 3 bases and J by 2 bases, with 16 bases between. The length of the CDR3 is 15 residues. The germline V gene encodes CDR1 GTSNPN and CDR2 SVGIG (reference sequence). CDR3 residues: CAWRHPGPGNTEAFF. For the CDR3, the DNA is TGTGCCTGGAGGCACCCGGGCCCGGGAAACACTGAAGCTTTCTTT.

The CDR3 reads CASSSLGDASGYGYTF. Written as DNA, the CDR3 is TGTGCCAGTAGTTCACTCGGCGACGCCTCGGGCTATGGCTACACCTTC. The gene calls are TRBV19 and TRBJ1-2; D remains ambiguous. Germline CDR1 is LNHDA and CDR2 is SQIVND (reference sequence). The CDR3 extends over 16 amino acids. V was shortened by 5 bases and J by 4 bases, with 20 bases between the two germline ends.

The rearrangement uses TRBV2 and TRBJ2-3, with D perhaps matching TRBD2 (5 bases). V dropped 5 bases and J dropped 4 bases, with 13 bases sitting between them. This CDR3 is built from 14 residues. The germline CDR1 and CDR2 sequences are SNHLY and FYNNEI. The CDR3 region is CASSRTPLADTQYF. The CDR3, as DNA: TGTGCCAGCAGTAGGACTCCCCTGGCAGATACGCAGTATTTT.

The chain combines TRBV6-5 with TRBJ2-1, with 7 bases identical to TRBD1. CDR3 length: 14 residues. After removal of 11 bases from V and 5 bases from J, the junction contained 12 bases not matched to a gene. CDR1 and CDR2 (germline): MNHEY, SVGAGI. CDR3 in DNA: TGTGCCGGACGCGAAACAGGGGAACACAATGAGCAGTTCTTC. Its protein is CAGRETGEHNEQFF.

CDR3 DNA: TGCGCCAGCAGCCAAGATGGAGGGCGCAACTATGGCTACACCTTC. Protein sequence: CASSQDGGRNYGYTF. The chain employs TRBV4-1 and TRBJ1-2; D ambiguous. The CDR3 length is 15 residues. Germline V gene data show CDR1 as MGHRA and CDR2 as YSYEKL. Trimming cost V 0 bases and J 2 bases, with 10 bases left between them.

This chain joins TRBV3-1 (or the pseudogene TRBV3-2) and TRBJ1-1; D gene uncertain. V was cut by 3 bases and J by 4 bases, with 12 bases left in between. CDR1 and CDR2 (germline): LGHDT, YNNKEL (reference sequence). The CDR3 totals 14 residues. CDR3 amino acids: CASSQSLATTEAFF. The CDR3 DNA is TGTGCCAGCAGCCAGTCCCTGGCAACCACTGAAGCTTTCTTT.

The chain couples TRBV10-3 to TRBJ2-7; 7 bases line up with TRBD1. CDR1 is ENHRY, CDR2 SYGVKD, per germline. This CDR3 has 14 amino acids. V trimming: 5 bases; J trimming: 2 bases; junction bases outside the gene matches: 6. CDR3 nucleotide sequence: TGTGCCATCAGTAACCGGGACAGTCCCTACGAGCAGTACTTC. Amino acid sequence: CAISNRDSPYEQYF.

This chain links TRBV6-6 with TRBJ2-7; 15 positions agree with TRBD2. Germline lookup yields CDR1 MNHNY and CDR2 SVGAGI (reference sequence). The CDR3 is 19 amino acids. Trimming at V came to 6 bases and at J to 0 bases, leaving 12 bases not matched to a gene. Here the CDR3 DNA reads TGTGCCAGCAGCTCTCCGGGACTAGCGGGGGGCCGAGCCTCCTACGAGCAGTACTTC. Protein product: CASSSPGLAGGRASYEQYF.

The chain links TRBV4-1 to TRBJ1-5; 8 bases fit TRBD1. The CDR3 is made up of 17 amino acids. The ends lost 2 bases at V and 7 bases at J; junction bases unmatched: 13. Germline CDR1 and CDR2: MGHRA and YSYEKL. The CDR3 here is CASSQIRGPSIRQPQHF. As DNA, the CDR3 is TGCGCCAGCAGCCAAATCAGGGGGCCGTCAATAAGGCAGCCCCAGCATTTT.

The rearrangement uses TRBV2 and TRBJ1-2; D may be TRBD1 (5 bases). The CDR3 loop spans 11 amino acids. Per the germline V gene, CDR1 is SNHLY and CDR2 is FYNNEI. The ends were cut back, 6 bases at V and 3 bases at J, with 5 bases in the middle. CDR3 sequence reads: CASRGHYGYTF. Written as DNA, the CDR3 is TGTGCCAGCAGGGGGCACTATGGCTACACCTTC. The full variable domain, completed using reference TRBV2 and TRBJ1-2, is EPEVTQTPSHQVTQMGQEVILRCVPISNHLYFYWYRQILGQKVEFLVSFYNNEISEKSEIFDDQFSVERPDGSNFTLKIRSTKLEDSAMYFCASRGHYGYTFGSGTRLTVV.

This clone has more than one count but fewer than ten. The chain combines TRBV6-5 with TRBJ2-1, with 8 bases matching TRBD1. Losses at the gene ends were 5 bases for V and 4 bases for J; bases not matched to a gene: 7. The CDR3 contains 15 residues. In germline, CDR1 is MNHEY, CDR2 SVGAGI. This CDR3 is CASSPGTGAYNEQFF. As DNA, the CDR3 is TGTGCCAGCAGTCCCGGGACAGGAGCTTACAATGAGCAGTTCTTC.